Listed below are T cell receptor beta chains from one sample, sequenced in a study of post-analysis software for immune sequencing data. TCRdb recomputed calls from the PCR reads with MiXCR, one row per CDR3 protein. Found here are 650,000 to 900,000 distinct CDR3 sequences, around 42% of them singletons; the top ten hold roughly 4.9%. Sequencing was done on a sample of blood. The receptors come from a girl aged 5-17 years with multiple sclerosis. Each CDR3 is given with its conserved first and last residue. A D gene is named only where the DNA matches it firmly. Not all rows give a size; the values are once, few, many and, for expanded clones, a class.

CDR3 protein: CASSPGVVGYGYTF
CDR3 DNA: TGTGCCAGCAGCCCAGGGGTCGTGGGCTATGGCTACACCTTC
D gene: NA
J gene: TRBJ1-2
clone size: few
V gene: TRBV3-1
CDR3 length: 14

CDR3 protein: CASSWRVGPTEAFF
CDR3 DNA: TGTGCCAGCAGCTGGAGGGTCGGTCCAACTGAAGCTTTCTTT
D gene: NA
J gene: TRBJ1-1
clone size: once
V gene: TRBV7-2
CDR3 length: 14

CDR3 protein: CSARGQTNTGELFF
CDR3 DNA: TGCAGTGCTAGAGGTCAGACGAACACCGGGGAGCTGTTTTTT
D gene: NA
J gene: TRBJ2-2
clone size: NA
V gene: TRBV20-1
CDR3 length: 14

CDR3 protein: CASTGRGYDGYTF
CDR3 DNA: TGTGCCAGCACCGGTCGAGGGTACGATGGCTACACCTTC
D gene: NA
J gene: TRBJ1-2
clone size: few
V gene: TRBV6-5
CDR3 length: 13

CDR3 protein: CASSQLLVRAGDNEQFF
CDR3 DNA: TGTGCCAGCAGCCAACTATTGGTACGAGCTGGGGACAATGAGCAGTTCTTC
D gene: NA
J gene: TRBJ2-1
clone size: NA
V gene: TRBV3-1
CDR3 length: 17

CDR3 protein: CASKMGLTYEQYF
CDR3 DNA: TGTGCCAGCAAAATGGGCCTAACCTACGAGCAGTACTTC
D gene: NA
J gene: TRBJ2-7
clone size: NA
V gene: TRBV14
CDR3 length: 13

CDR3 protein: CASTLTGAYQETQYF
CDR3 DNA: TGCGCCAGCACTCTCACCGGGGCTTACCAAGAGACCCAGTACTTC
D gene: NA
J gene: TRBJ2-5
clone size: NA
V gene: TRBV28
CDR3 length: 15

CDR3 protein: CASTPGGAPSYEQYF
CDR3 DNA: TGCGCCAGCACCCCGGGAGGAGCCCCTTCCTACGAGCAGTACTTC
D gene: TRBD2
J gene: TRBJ2-7
clone size: NA
V gene: TRBV5-1
CDR3 length: 15

CDR3 protein: CASSTQGRGTEAFF
CDR3 DNA: TGCGCCAGCAGCACACAGGGTCGTGGCACTGAAGCTTTCTTT
D gene: NA
J gene: TRBJ1-1
clone size: NA
V gene: TRBV5-1
CDR3 length: 14

CDR3 protein: CSASESLPYNEQFF
CDR3 DNA: TGCAGTGCTAGTGAGTCACTCCCCTACAATGAGCAGTTCTTC
D gene: NA
J gene: TRBJ2-1
clone size: NA
V gene: TRBV20-1
CDR3 length: 14

CDR3 protein: CASSYGDRGPESSYNEQFF
CDR3 DNA: TGTGCCAGCAGTTACGGGGACAGGGGGCCCGAGAGCTCCTACAATGAGCAGTTCTTC
D gene: TRBD1
J gene: TRBJ2-1
clone size: NA
V gene: TRBV6-5
CDR3 length: 19

CDR3 protein: CASSLWQPPYEQYF
CDR3 DNA: TGTGCCAGCAGTTTATGGCAACCCCCTTACGAGCAGTACTTC
D gene: NA
J gene: TRBJ2-7
clone size: NA
V gene: TRBV28
CDR3 length: 14

CDR3 protein: CASSLGTSGRVYEQYF
CDR3 DNA: TGTGCCAGCAGCCTAGGGACTAGCGGGCGGGTCTACGAGCAGTACTTC
D gene: TRBD2
J gene: TRBJ2-7
clone size: NA
V gene: TRBV7-2
CDR3 length: 16

CDR3 protein: CASSYGQGGGYEQYF
CDR3 DNA: TGTGCCAGCAGTTATGGGCAGGGGGGCGGATACGAGCAGTACTTC
D gene: NA
J gene: TRBJ2-7
clone size: NA
V gene: TRBV6-6
CDR3 length: 15

CDR3 protein: CAISEDYASGSGETQYF
CDR3 DNA: TGTGCCATCAGTGAAGATTACGCTAGCGGGAGTGGAGAGACCCAGTACTTC
D gene: TRBD2
J gene: TRBJ2-5
clone size: NA
V gene: TRBV10-3
CDR3 length: 17

CDR3 protein: CASSYSRLAGGEQYF
CDR3 DNA: TGTGCCAGCAGTTACTCGAGACTAGCGGGAGGCGAGCAGTACTTC
D gene: TRBD2
J gene: TRBJ2-7
clone size: few
V gene: TRBV6-2/TRBV6-3
CDR3 length: 15

CDR3 protein: CASSFDWRETQYF
CDR3 DNA: TGTGCCAGCAGTTTTGATTGGAGGGAGACCCAGTACTTT
D gene: NA
J gene: TRBJ2-5
clone size: once
V gene: TRBV27
CDR3 length: 13

CDR3 protein: CACSQGVEQFF
CDR3 DNA: TGTGCCTGCAGCCAAGGGGTTGAGCAGTTCTTC
D gene: NA
J gene: TRBJ2-1
clone size: NA
V gene: TRBV14
CDR3 length: 11

CDR3 protein: CASSVDSLSYEQYF
CDR3 DNA: TGTGCCAGCAGCGTGGACAGCCTCTCCTACGAGCAGTACTTC
D gene: NA
J gene: TRBJ2-7
clone size: once
V gene: TRBV11-2
CDR3 length: 14

CDR3 protein: CASSPIDRANTGELFF
CDR3 DNA: TGCGCCAGCAGCCCGATAGACAGGGCAAACACCGGGGAGCTGTTTTTT
D gene: TRBD1
J gene: TRBJ2-2
clone size: NA
V gene: TRBV4-1
CDR3 length: 16

CDR3 protein: CSARSGQGDGYGYTF
CDR3 DNA: TGCAGTGCTAGATCGGGACAGGGGGATGGCTATGGCTACACCTTC
D gene: TRBD1
J gene: TRBJ1-2
clone size: NA
V gene: TRBV20-1
CDR3 length: 15

CDR3 protein: CSAGPRGTGNEQYF
CDR3 DNA: TGCAGTGCGGGCCCACGGGGAACGGGGAACGAGCAGTACTTC
D gene: NA
J gene: TRBJ2-7
clone size: NA
V gene: TRBV20-1
CDR3 length: 14

CDR3 protein: CASSSPGANIQYF
CDR3 DNA: TGTGCCAGCAGCTCCCCGGGGGCAAACATTCAGTACTTC
D gene: NA
J gene: TRBJ2-4
clone size: few
V gene: TRBV7-2
CDR3 length: 13

CDR3 protein: CASSQDTAGMYGYTF
CDR3 DNA: TGCGCCAGCAGCCAAGACACGGCGGGGATGTATGGCTACACCTTC
D gene: NA
J gene: TRBJ1-2
clone size: NA
V gene: TRBV4-1
CDR3 length: 15

CDR3 protein: CASSPGAGQGTPEQFF
CDR3 DNA: TGTGCCAGCAGTCCCGGGGCGGGACAGGGGACTCCGGAGCAGTTCTTC
D gene: TRBD1
J gene: TRBJ2-1
clone size: NA
V gene: TRBV12-3/TRBV12-4
CDR3 length: 16

CDR3 protein: CASSVEGPLAGVQDTQYF
CDR3 DNA: TGTGCCAGCAGCGTAGAGGGACCACTAGCGGGAGTGCAAGATACGCAGTATTTT
D gene: TRBD2
J gene: TRBJ2-3
clone size: NA
V gene: TRBV9
CDR3 length: 18

CDR3 protein: CASSLAQLGSYTF
CDR3 DNA: TGTGCCAGCAGCTTGGCCCAGCTAGGTAGCTACACCTTC
D gene: NA
J gene: TRBJ1-2
clone size: NA
V gene: TRBV7-2
CDR3 length: 13

CDR3 protein: CASSTTEVGGYTF
CDR3 DNA: TGTGCCAGCAGTACCACAGAAGTGGGTGGCTACACCTTC
D gene: NA
J gene: TRBJ1-2
clone size: NA
V gene: TRBV6-2/TRBV6-3
CDR3 length: 13

CDR3 protein: CSARDLLAGGRTDTQYF
CDR3 DNA: TGCAGTGCTAGAGATCTGCTAGCGGGAGGGCGCACAGATACGCAGTATTTT
D gene: TRBD2
J gene: TRBJ2-3
clone size: NA
V gene: TRBV20-1
CDR3 length: 17

CDR3 protein: CASSLDGRTKNIQYF
CDR3 DNA: TGTGCCAGCAGTTTAGATGGGAGGACCAAAAACATTCAGTACTTC
D gene: NA
J gene: TRBJ2-4
clone size: NA
V gene: TRBV12-3/TRBV12-4
CDR3 length: 15

CDR3 protein: CASSRQEATNEKLFF
CDR3 DNA: TGTGCCAGCAGCCGACAGGAGGCAACTAATGAAAAACTGTTTTTT
D gene: NA
J gene: TRBJ1-4
clone size: NA
V gene: TRBV27
CDR3 length: 15

CDR3 protein: CASRSSVAGELFF
CDR3 DNA: TGTGCCAGCAGGAGTAGCGTCGCCGGGGAGCTGTTTTTT
D gene: NA
J gene: TRBJ2-2
clone size: once
V gene: TRBV7-3
CDR3 length: 13

CDR3 protein: CATTKGGNRFTDTQYF
CDR3 DNA: TGTGCCACCACTAAAGGGGGAAATCGATTCACAGATACGCAGTATTTT
D gene: NA
J gene: TRBJ2-3
clone size: NA
V gene: TRBV15
CDR3 length: 16

CDR3 protein: CASTVAGSDEQYF
CDR3 DNA: TGTGCCAGCACGGTAGCGGGAAGCGACGAGCAGTACTTC
D gene: TRBD2
J gene: TRBJ2-7
clone size: once
V gene: TRBV6-1
CDR3 length: 13

CDR3 protein: CASSTGGTSLDTQYF
CDR3 DNA: TGTGCCAGCAGTACCGGCGGGACTAGTTTAGATACGCAGTATTTT
D gene: TRBD2
J gene: TRBJ2-3
clone size: NA
V gene: TRBV12-3/TRBV12-4
CDR3 length: 15

CDR3 protein: CSANSALGQGRPGQPQHF
CDR3 DNA: TGCAGTGCTAATAGTGCCCTTGGACAGGGACGTCCGGGACAGCCCCAGCATTTT
D gene: TRBD1
J gene: TRBJ1-5
clone size: NA
V gene: TRBV20-1
CDR3 length: 18

CDR3 protein: CSAGSGSADTQYF
CDR3 DNA: TGCAGTGCTGGGTCGGGTAGCGCAGATACGCAGTATTTT
D gene: NA
J gene: TRBJ2-3
clone size: few
V gene: TRBV20-1
CDR3 length: 13

CDR3 protein: CASSSADSSYNEQFF
CDR3 DNA: TGCGCCAGCAGCTCAGCGGACAGCTCCTACAATGAGCAGTTCTTC
D gene: NA
J gene: TRBJ2-1
clone size: NA
V gene: TRBV5-1
CDR3 length: 15

CDR3 protein: CASSSAGSDGYTF
CDR3 DNA: TGCGCCAGCAGCTCCGCAGGGTCGGATGGCTACACCTTC
D gene: NA
J gene: TRBJ1-2
clone size: NA
V gene: TRBV5-1
CDR3 length: 13

CDR3 protein: CASSGEGGWYEQYF
CDR3 DNA: TGCGCCAGCAGCGGAGAGGGGGGCTGGTACGAGCAGTACTTC
D gene: NA
J gene: TRBJ2-7
clone size: NA
V gene: TRBV4-1
CDR3 length: 14

CDR3 protein: CASSERAANTEAFF
CDR3 DNA: TGTGCCAGCAGTGAAAGAGCGGCCAACACTGAAGCTTTCTTT
D gene: NA
J gene: TRBJ1-1
clone size: NA
V gene: TRBV6-1
CDR3 length: 14

CDR3 protein: CASSLWLFQPQHF
CDR3 DNA: TGTGCCAGCAGTTTATGGTTGTTTCAGCCCCAGCATTTT
D gene: NA
J gene: TRBJ1-5
clone size: NA
V gene: TRBV28
CDR3 length: 13

CDR3 protein: CASSFTNADTQYF
CDR3 DNA: TGTGCCAGCAGCTTCACTAATGCAGATACGCAGTATTTT
D gene: NA
J gene: TRBJ2-3
clone size: NA
V gene: TRBV5-6
CDR3 length: 13

CDR3 protein: CASSSEPGTIYEQYF
CDR3 DNA: TGTGCCAGCAGTTCCGAACCCGGGACCATTTACGAGCAGTACTTC
D gene: NA
J gene: TRBJ2-7
clone size: few
V gene: TRBV12-3/TRBV12-4
CDR3 length: 15

CDR3 protein: CASSLPGQGAEATEAFF
CDR3 DNA: TGTGCCAGCAGCTTACCGGGACAGGGGGCCGAGGCCACTGAAGCTTTCTTT
D gene: TRBD1
J gene: TRBJ1-1
clone size: once
V gene: TRBV28
CDR3 length: 17

CDR3 protein: CASSAEVDEQFF
CDR3 DNA: TGTGCCAGCAGCGCGGAGGTCGATGAGCAGTTCTTC
D gene: NA
J gene: TRBJ2-1
clone size: few
V gene: TRBV9
CDR3 length: 12

CDR3 protein: CASRTDLSYEQYF
CDR3 DNA: TGTGCCAGCAGGACCGACTTATCCTACGAGCAGTACTTC
D gene: NA
J gene: TRBJ2-7
clone size: few
V gene: TRBV7-9
CDR3 length: 13

CDR3 protein: CASSPTVGTAYYEQYF
CDR3 DNA: TGTGCCAGCAGCCCCACCGTCGGGACAGCCTACTACGAGCAGTACTTC
D gene: TRBD1
J gene: TRBJ2-7
clone size: NA
V gene: TRBV5-5
CDR3 length: 16

CDR3 protein: CSARGGDYGYTF
CDR3 DNA: TGCAGTGCTAGAGGAGGGGACTATGGCTACACCTTC
D gene: NA
J gene: TRBJ1-2
clone size: many
V gene: TRBV20-1
CDR3 length: 12

CDR3 protein: CASSLGSRVYEQYF
CDR3 DNA: TGTGCCAGCAGTTTAGGGTCCCGGGTTTACGAGCAGTACTTC
D gene: NA
J gene: TRBJ2-7
clone size: few
V gene: TRBV28
CDR3 length: 14

CDR3 protein: CASSFGTVEGSEQYF
CDR3 DNA: TGCGCCAGCAGCTTCGGGACAGTGGAGGGTAGCGAGCAGTACTTC
D gene: NA
J gene: TRBJ2-7
clone size: NA
V gene: TRBV5-1
CDR3 length: 15

CDR3 protein: CASSQDLRGHTDAQYF
CDR3 DNA: TGTGCCAGCAGCCAAGATTTGAGGGGGCACACAGATGCGCAGTATTTT
D gene: TRBD1
J gene: TRBJ2-3
clone size: NA
V gene: TRBV4-2
CDR3 length: 16

CDR3 protein: CASSLAVVVLGGTYEQYF
CDR3 DNA: TGTGCCAGCAGCTTAGCCGTAGTGGTTTTGGGCGGGACCTACGAGCAGTACTTC
D gene: NA
J gene: TRBJ2-7
clone size: NA
V gene: TRBV7-2
CDR3 length: 18

CDR3 protein: CASSWGGRADNEQFF
CDR3 DNA: TGCGCCAGCAGCTGGGGGGGCAGAGCCGACAATGAGCAGTTCTTC
D gene: NA
J gene: TRBJ2-1
clone size: NA
V gene: TRBV5-1
CDR3 length: 15

CDR3 protein: CSAVRGDSNQPQHF
CDR3 DNA: TGCAGTGCTGTCAGGGGTGATAGCAATCAGCCCCAGCATTTT
D gene: NA
J gene: TRBJ1-5
clone size: few
V gene: TRBV20-1
CDR3 length: 14